These 7 T cell receptor beta chains came from one sample sequenced in a study of blood T cell repertoires in COVID-19. Sequencing was performed with immunoSEQ multiplex PCR; in TCRdb, only in-frame clones are kept and a portion is missing. Of roughly 670,000 clones listed, 80% to 90% were seen once; the top ten hold around 0.3%. Material for sequencing was peripheral blood. All receptors come from a young woman with acute or convalescent COVID-19.

This clone was seen a single time. The chain uses TRBV7-8 and TRBJ1-2; no reliable D call. The germline gives CDR1 SGHVS, CDR2 FQNEAQ. CDR3 length: 16 amino acids. Trimming stripped 1 base from V and 6 bases from J, with 18 bases between. CDR3 region: CASSLGRIPGFNGYTF. In DNA, the CDR3 is TGTGCCAGCAGCTTAGGCCGGATTCCAGGATTTAATGGCTACACCTTC.

The rearrangement links TRBV13 to TRBJ2-5, with 7 bases lining up with TRBD2. Germline trimming cut 1 base from V and 5 bases from J; bases unmatched to any gene: 4. CDR3 length: 14 residues. In germline, CDR1 is PRHDT, CDR2 FYEKMQ (reference sequence). The CDR3 DNA sequence: TGTGCCAGCAGCTTAGCCAGCGGGGTGGAGACCCAGTACTTC. It specifies CASSLASGVETQYF.

This clone appeared a few times. This chain uses TRBV6-6 with TRBJ1-5, with D unresolved. The CDR3 consists of 14 residues. V lost 3 bases and J 0 bases, leaving 6 bases between the germline ends. The V gene's germline CDR1 is MNHNY and CDR2 SVGAGI (reference sequence). This chain's CDR3 is CASSYTDSNQPQHF. CDR3 in DNA: TGTGCCAGCAGTTATACAGATAGCAATCAGCCCCAGCATTTT.

The chain combines TRBV30 with TRBJ1-3; 7 nucleotides match TRBD1. Germline CDR1 is GTSNPN and CDR2 is SVGIG (reference sequence). This CDR3 contains 16 residues. The junction had 6 bases not matched to a gene; V was cut back by 0 bases and J by 1 base. As DNA, the CDR3 is TGTGCCTGGAGTGTCATGAACAGGGGTTCTGGAAACACCATATATTTT. As protein: CAWSVMNRGSGNTIYF. Supplemented by reference TRBV30 and TRBJ1-3, the full variable domain reads SQTIHQWPATLVQPVGSPLSLECTVEGTSNPNLYWYRQAAGRGLQLLFYSVGIGQISSEVPQNLSASRPQDRQFILSSKKLLLSDSGFYLCAWSVMNRGSGNTIYFGEGSWLTVV.

The gene calls are TRBV5-6 and TRBJ2-7; TRBD1 matches at 8 bases. CDR1 and CDR2 (germline): SGHDT, YYEEEE. The CDR3 spans 14 residues. V dropped 4 bases and J dropped 3; count of bases not matched to a gene: 6. The CDR3, as DNA: TGTGCCAGCAGCCGGCTGGACAGGGACTACGAGCAGTACTTC. Translated, it gives CASSRLDRDYEQYF.

The chain is built from TRBV27 and TRBJ1-1, with no clear D. Trimming cost V 6 bases and J 0 bases, with 14 bases left between them. Per the germline V gene, CDR1 is MNHEY and CDR2 is SMNVEV (reference sequence). The CDR3 totals 15 residues. CDR3 sequence (DNA): TGTGCCAGCAGGCTCCACTCAGGCCTGAACACTGAAGCTTTCTTT. Amino acid sequence: CASRLHSGLNTEAFF.

About this clone itself: The same CDR3 also results from other DNA sequences found in this sample. The chain recombines TRBV5-1 with TRBJ1-3; a weak D match, TRBD1 (5 bases). Germline CDR1 is SGHRS and CDR2 is YFSETQ. The length of the CDR3 is 14 residues. Trimming cost V 2 bases and J 1 base, with 7 bases left between them. CDR3 sequence reads: CASSLGQSGNTIYF. The CDR3 nucleotides are TGCGCCAGCAGCTTAGGACAATCTGGAAACACCATATATTTT.